A single sample is the source of the 15 T cell receptor beta chains below, sequenced in a study of shared clonotypes between healthy human individuals. Only in-frame clones appear in the TCRdb table, and some are missing; sequencing was by immunoSEQ multiplex PCR. The sample consists of some 2,000,000 clones, over 85% of them appearing once. Selected positively for CCR7 and CD45RO-negative, naive CD8 cells excluded terminally differentiated effector memory CD45RA+ cells. The source material was naive CD8+ T cells sorted from blood. Receptor source: a young man in good health.

CDR3 amino acids: CASSVSGTGEETQYF. The CDR3 region has the DNA TGTGCCAGCAGCGTTAGTGGGACGGGGGAAGAGACCCAGTACTTC. The chain couples TRBV9 to TRBJ2-5; perhaps TRBD2 as D (6 bases). In germline, CDR1 is SGDLS, CDR2 YYNGEE. V lost 2 bases to trimming and J lost 3 bases, with 14 bases between them. This CDR3 spans 15 amino acids.

The chain couples TRBV6-1 to TRBJ1-3; 9 positions agree with TRBD1. This CDR3 contains 15 residues. Germline CDR1 and CDR2: MNHNS and SASEGT. V shed 1 base, J shed 2 bases, and the junction held 0 bases outside the gene matches. CDR3 DNA: TGTGCCAGCAGTGAAGACAGGGGGCCTGGAAACACCATATATTTT. The encoded protein is CASSEDRGPGNTIYF.

The chain couples TRBV10-2 to TRBJ1-2; D may be TRBD1 (5 bases). Looked up from germline, CDR1 is WSHSY and CDR2 is SAAADI. Trimming left V 1 base short and J 8 bases short, with 23 bases between. The CDR3 totals 17 residues. CDR3: CASSEWVTGTAAGGYTF. The DNA for the CDR3 is TGCGCCAGCAGTGAGTGGGTAACCGGGACCGCGGCTGGCGGCTACACCTTC.

The chain joins TRBV5-1 to TRBJ2-3; D is unresolved. The V end lost 0 bases, the J end lost 6 bases, and 8 bases lay between the germline ends. The CDR3 totals 13 residues. Germline CDR1 is SGHRS and CDR2 is YFSETQ. CDR3 bases: TGCGCCAGCAGCTTGGCCATGGGGGATACGCAGTATTTT. It specifies CASSLAMGDTQYF.

As regards this clone: The sample holds other DNA sequences that translate to the same CDR3. The chain couples TRBV7-9 to TRBJ1-1; no reliable D call. The CDR3 runs to 12 residues. V lost 1 base, J lost 6 bases, and 6 bases lay in between. The germline V gene has CDR1 SEHNR and CDR2 FQNEAQ (reference sequence). CDR3 sequence: CASSLGGPEAFF. CDR3 nucleotide sequence: TGTGCCAGCAGCTTAGGTGGCCCTGAAGCTTTCTTT.

The V gene is TRBV9, the J gene TRBJ1-2; D possibly corresponds to TRBD1 (5 bases). Germline values: CDR1 SGDLS, CDR2 YYNGEE. The CDR3 contains 14 residues. V was clipped by 3 bases and J by 2 bases, with 11 bases between them. CDR3 nucleotides: TGTGCCAGCAGCGCGCGCAGGGAGAACTATGGCTACACCTTC. Amino acids: CASSARRENYGYTF. The complete variable domain, with remaining parts taken from reference TRBV9 and TRBJ1-2, reads DSGVTQTPKHLITATGQRVTLRCSPRSGDLSVYWYQQSLDQGLQFLIQYYNGEERAKGNILERFSAQQFPDLHSELNLSSLELGDSALYFCASSARRENYGYTFGSGTRLTVV.

J is TRBJ2-3 and V is TRBV9, with 11 nucleotides matching TRBD2. CDR1 is SGDLS, CDR2 YYNGEE, per germline. The V segment lost 4 bases and the J segment 5 bases; nucleotides outside the gene matches: 3. This CDR3 has 14 amino acids. The CDR3 DNA sequence: TGTGCCAGCAGCCACACTAGCGGGGGAGATACGCAGTATTTT. Translating gives CASSHTSGGDTQYF.

J is TRBJ1-3 and V is TRBV2; D not certain. The ends were cut back, 7 bases at V and 4 bases at J, with 17 bases in the middle. The CDR3 runs 15 residues. Germline V gives CDR1 SNHLY, CDR2 FYNNEI. Here the CDR3 reads CASKTDLEAGNTIYF. CDR3 coding DNA: TGTGCCAGCAAGACCGACCTGGAGGCCGGAAACACCATATATTTT.

The chain carries TRBV5-6 and TRBJ2-1, with D perhaps assigned TRBD1 or TRBD2 (5 bases each). V was cut by 2 bases and J by 2 bases, with 17 bases left in between. Germline lookup yields CDR1 SGHDT and CDR2 YYEEEE. The length of the CDR3 is 17 residues. The CDR3 DNA follows: TGTGCCAGCAGCTTTTACTCGGGACCCCTTGCCTACAATGAGCAGTTCTTC. It yields the protein CASSFYSGPLAYNEQFF. The complete variable domain, with remaining parts taken from reference TRBV5-6 and TRBJ2-1, reads DAGVTQSPTHLIKTRGQQVTLRCSPKSGHDTVSWYQQALGQGPQFIFQYYEEEERQRGNFPDRFSGHQFPNYSSELNVNALLLGDSALYLCASSFYSGPLAYNEQFFGPGTRLTVL.

The J gene is TRBJ2-1, the V gene TRBV5-6; D may be TRBD2 (6 bases). The CDR3 has 12 amino acids. V lost 2 bases and J 10 bases, leaving 10 bases between the germline ends. The V gene's germline CDR1 is SGHDT and CDR2 YYEEEE. The CDR3 bases are TGTGCCAGCAGCTTAACGGGGGAGGAGCAGTTCTTC. It codes for CASSLTGEEQFF.

This rearrangement joins TRBV7-2 to TRBJ2-3; D is unclear. The CDR3 is 15 amino acids. V dropped 3 bases and J dropped 2 bases, with 12 bases sitting between them. Germline CDR1 and CDR2: SGHTA and FQGNSA. The CDR3: CASSLSKLLTDTQYF. The CDR3 DNA sequence: TGTGCCAGCAGCTTGAGTAAACTTCTCACAGATACGCAGTATTTT.

The chain couples TRBV30 to TRBJ2-7; 7 positions match TRBD2. The CDR3 length is 12 residues. CDR1 is GTSNPN and CDR2 is SVGIG in the germline V gene (reference sequence). Trimming at V came to 4 bases and at J to 4 bases, leaving 4 bases not matched to a gene. DNA for the CDR3: TGTGCCTGGAACCCGGGGGGTTACGAGCAGTACTTC. It translates to CAWNPGGYEQYF.

The chain couples TRBV5-4 to TRBJ2-3; D is perhaps TRBD1 or TRBD2 (5 bases each). The CDR3 consists of 15 residues. Germline values: CDR1 SGHNT, CDR2 YYREEE (reference sequence). Trimming removed 4 bases at V and 0 bases at J, with 12 bases between. The CDR3 bases are TGTGCCAGCAGCCCCGGGACCTTGAGCACAGATACGCAGTATTTT. It translates to CASSPGTLSTDTQYF.

CDR3 sequence (DNA): TGCGCCAGCAGCCTGGGACAGACGAATGGCTACACCTTC. Protein sequence: CASSLGQTNGYTF. The J gene is TRBJ1-2, the V gene TRBV4-1; TRBD1 agrees at 7 bases. J lost 6 bases, V lost 4 bases, and 5 bases had no gene match. This CDR3 contains 13 residues. Per the germline V gene, CDR1 is MGHRA and CDR2 is YSYEKL.

The genes are TRBV7-9 and TRBJ2-7; the match to TRBD2 covers 12 bases. Germline V gene lookup returns CDR1 SEHNR and CDR2 FQNEAQ (reference sequence). With V trimmed by 5 bases and J by 5 bases, 7 bases remained unmatched. CDR3 length: 15 amino acids. The CDR3: CASSSPLAGGHEQYF. The CDR3 DNA is TGTGCCAGCAGCAGCCCCCTAGCGGGGGGGCACGAGCAGTACTTC.